The T cell receptor beta chain described here comes from a study of T cell responses to AZD1222 COVID-19 vaccine. Measured with immunoSEQ multiplex PCR; TCRdb has only the in-frame clones, and not every one. Among about 94,000 clones, roughly 88% were seen once, and the ten largest hold about 12%. This CDR3 comprises 12 residues. The V gene's germline CDR1 is MNHEY and CDR2 SVGAGI. Trimming removed 3 bases at V and 4 bases at J, with 3 bases between. The receptor's source is an adult who received the AZD1222 COVID-19 vaccine. The J gene is TRBJ2-2, the V gene TRBV6-5; no clear D gene. The sample consisted of peripheral blood, taken 28 days after the second AZD1222 dose. CDR3 DNA sequence: TGTGCCAGCAGTTATCTCACCGGGGAGCTGTTTTTT. Protein product: CASSYLTGELFF.